The rows below give T cell receptor beta chains drawn from one sample of a study of blood T cell repertoires in COVID-19. Method: immunoSEQ multiplex PCR; TCRdb's copy keeps in-frame clones and lacks some. The sample records 150,000 or so clones, nearly 80% being singletons. The sample taken for sequencing was peripheral blood. These receptors came from a man older than 75 with acute or convalescent COVID-19. The CDR3 runs from the conserved cysteine through the conserved F or W. Each record gives: D gene, V gene, clone size, CDR3 protein. The D gene is left open where the match is weak. Some rows have no size entry. The others give once, few or many, or a class for an expanded clone.

d_gene: .; v_gene: TRBV19; abundance: once; CDR3aa: CASSIDRQGVGYGYTF
d_gene: .; v_gene: TRBV19; abundance: few; CDR3aa: CASSIVTGPSGYTF
d_gene: .; v_gene: TRBV5-4; abundance: .; CDR3aa: CASSLGGGGGKGEQYF
d_gene: TRBD2; v_gene: TRBV2; abundance: .; CDR3aa: CASSELREETQYF
d_gene: .; v_gene: TRBV7-3; abundance: .; CDR3aa: CASSTSPQETQYF
d_gene: TRBD1; v_gene: TRBV18; abundance: .; CDR3aa: CASSPPSQGAEKLFF
d_gene: TRBD1; v_gene: TRBV19; abundance: .; CDR3aa: CASSPGGPPGNTIYF
d_gene: .; v_gene: TRBV29-1; abundance: .; CDR3aa: CSVPGVLGAAGELFF
d_gene: .; v_gene: TRBV27; abundance: few; CDR3aa: CASSPRGSNQPQHF
d_gene: .; v_gene: TRBV7-2; abundance: .; CDR3aa: CASSLYTGNTIYF
d_gene: .; v_gene: TRBV6-5; abundance: .; CDR3aa: CASRPAGQLNYEQYF
d_gene: .; v_gene: TRBV19; abundance: .; CDR3aa: CASSLRTAPSSGANVLTF
d_gene: TRBD2; v_gene: TRBV6-1; abundance: .; CDR3aa: CASSDSGGRDTQYF
d_gene: .; v_gene: TRBV24-1; abundance: .; CDR3aa: CATSDLGQLNGETQYF
d_gene: .; v_gene: TRBV6-1; abundance: .; CDR3aa: CASSEQVYGNQPQHF
d_gene: .; v_gene: TRBV2; abundance: once; CDR3aa: CASSAQGQGRGEKLFF
d_gene: .; v_gene: TRBV27; abundance: .; CDR3aa: CASSLRGTNYGYTF
d_gene: .; v_gene: TRBV2; abundance: .; CDR3aa: CASSAGMNNQPQHF
d_gene: .; v_gene: TRBV28; abundance: .; CDR3aa: CASNLAGSDTEAFF
d_gene: .; v_gene: TRBV2; abundance: .; CDR3aa: CASSEIRLQGPQHF
d_gene: TRBD1; v_gene: TRBV10-1; abundance: .; CDR3aa: CASSESMGQGFYTGELFF
d_gene: TRBD1; v_gene: TRBV28; abundance: few; CDR3aa: CASSSDRSSGNTIYF
d_gene: TRBD2; v_gene: TRBV5-1; abundance: .; CDR3aa: CASSLEGGGYNEQFF
d_gene: TRBD2; v_gene: TRBV11-3; abundance: .; CDR3aa: CASSLGRLAGPAEQYF
d_gene: TRBD1; v_gene: TRBV4-3; abundance: few; CDR3aa: CASSQEYWGTVPSGEQYF
d_gene: TRBD2; v_gene: TRBV4-3; abundance: .; CDR3aa: CASSQDGSSGGETGTDTQYF
d_gene: TRBD1; v_gene: TRBV5-1; abundance: few; CDR3aa: CASSLGTGPRGYTF
d_gene: TRBD1; v_gene: TRBV6-6; abundance: few; CDR3aa: CASTIRQGPFFGEQFF
d_gene: TRBD1; v_gene: TRBV7-9; abundance: .; CDR3aa: CASSGRTGGLAGANVLTF
d_gene: .; v_gene: TRBV11-3; abundance: .; CDR3aa: CASSPRGGTQYF
d_gene: TRBD2; v_gene: TRBV5-4; abundance: once; CDR3aa: CASSPRDYYNEQFF
d_gene: TRBD1; v_gene: TRBV5-1; abundance: .; CDR3aa: CASSLVGQGAGDTQYF
d_gene: TRBD1; v_gene: TRBV27; abundance: .; CDR3aa: CASSSGQGGPSKGYTF
d_gene: .; v_gene: TRBV2; abundance: .; CDR3aa: CASSEQGRSEKLFF
d_gene: .; v_gene: TRBV6-4; abundance: few; CDR3aa: CASRESMDTEAFF
d_gene: .; v_gene: TRBV7-2; abundance: .; CDR3aa: CASSSTGRETQYF
d_gene: .; v_gene: TRBV6-5; abundance: .; CDR3aa: CASSYGSSGRRAEAFF
d_gene: TRBD2; v_gene: TRBV12-3/TRBV12-4; abundance: once; CDR3aa: CAIKRGDYNEQFF
d_gene: TRBD2; v_gene: TRBV7-9; abundance: .; CDR3aa: CASSLASGGDTQYF
d_gene: TRBD2; v_gene: TRBV24-1; abundance: .; CDR3aa: CATSDSLAGGSGANVLTF
d_gene: TRBD1; v_gene: TRBV7-9; abundance: .; CDR3aa: CASSLGGQGYGDTQYF
d_gene: TRBD2; v_gene: TRBV5-6; abundance: .; CDR3aa: CASSLNGGGRTGELFF
d_gene: .; v_gene: TRBV29-1; abundance: .; CDR3aa: CSVEGGGWNYGYTF